These 4 T cell receptor beta chains came from one sample sequenced in a study of shared clonotypes between healthy human individuals. Method: immunoSEQ multiplex PCR; TCRdb's copy keeps in-frame clones and lacks some. The sample lists approximately 470,000 clones, 65% to 85% occurring once. Sequencing was carried out using PBMCs. Every receptor here comes from a woman aged 40 to 50 in good health. Some clones in this sample may be carry-over from other donors' samples.

The V call is TRBV11-2, the J call TRBJ2-7; 7 bases are shared with TRBD2. The CDR3 length is 16 residues. V was clipped by 3 bases and J by 2 bases; unmatched bases: 10. Germline V gene data show CDR1 as SGHAT and CDR2 as FQNNGV. This chain's CDR3 is CASSLWLVGTTYEQYF. The CDR3 DNA reads TGTGCCAGCAGCTTGTGGCTCGTGGGGACTACCTACGAGCAGTACTTC.

V and J are TRBV28 and TRBJ2-3; no definite D call. The CDR3 has 11 residues. In germline, CDR1 is MDHEN, CDR2 SYDVKM. V lost 3 bases and J 8 bases, leaving 6 bases between the germline ends. CDR3 in amino acids: CASSFGGTQYF. DNA for the CDR3: TGTGCCAGCAGTTTCGGTGGTACGCAGTATTTT.

V and J are TRBV4-1 and TRBJ1-2; 7 nucleotides agree with TRBD1. J was trimmed by 4 bases and V by 3 bases; bases with no gene match: 2. Germline V gene lookup returns CDR1 MGHRA and CDR2 YSYEKL. This CDR3 is built from 13 residues. This CDR3 reads CASSQTGRYGYTF. In DNA form, the CDR3 reads TGCGCCAGCAGCCAGACAGGGCGCTATGGCTACACCTTC.

As for this clone: Just one base apart from a much larger clone, this may be a read error. The rearrangement joins TRBV7-2 to TRBJ2-2; D remains ambiguous. CDR1 is SGHTA and CDR2 is FQGNSA in the germline V gene. V lost 4 bases and J 3 bases, leaving 3 bases between the germline ends. CDR3 length equals 12 residues. CDR3 residues: CASSSYTGELFF. In DNA, the CDR3 is TGTGCCAGCAGCTCCTACACCGGGGAGCTGTTTTTT.